What follows describes a single T cell receptor beta chain. Its antigen is still unknown. Naive or memory CD4+ cells were cultured 1:1 with T cell-depleted PBMCs plus CEF. The sample is drawn from a study of CD4 T cells in relation to SARS-CoV-2 and coronaviruses. Study in general: Median patient age was nearly 40 years, spanning 21 to 72 years.

The data were produced by immunoSEQ multiplex PCR, yet TCRdb's version contains in-frame clones alone and is incomplete. The sample lists tens of thousands of clones; 77% were seen once. General study results and limits: This crossreactivity analysis covered spike protein alone, no other viral proteins. According to naive versus memory sequencing, detected responses are memory recall, not newly primed.

Material: memory CD4+ T cells from PBMCs, cultured in vitro. The receptor was derived from an adult with COVID-19.

CDR3 in amino acids: CASSLDRQETQYF. Written as DNA, the CDR3 is TGTGCCAGCAGCTTAGACAGACAAGAGACCCAGTACTTC. This rearrangement joins TRBV7-3 to TRBJ2-5, with D perhaps TRBD1 (5 bases). The germline CDR1 and CDR2 sequences are SGHTA and FQGTGA. V was clipped by 2 bases and J by 2 bases, with 6 bases between them. This CDR3 region has 13 residues.